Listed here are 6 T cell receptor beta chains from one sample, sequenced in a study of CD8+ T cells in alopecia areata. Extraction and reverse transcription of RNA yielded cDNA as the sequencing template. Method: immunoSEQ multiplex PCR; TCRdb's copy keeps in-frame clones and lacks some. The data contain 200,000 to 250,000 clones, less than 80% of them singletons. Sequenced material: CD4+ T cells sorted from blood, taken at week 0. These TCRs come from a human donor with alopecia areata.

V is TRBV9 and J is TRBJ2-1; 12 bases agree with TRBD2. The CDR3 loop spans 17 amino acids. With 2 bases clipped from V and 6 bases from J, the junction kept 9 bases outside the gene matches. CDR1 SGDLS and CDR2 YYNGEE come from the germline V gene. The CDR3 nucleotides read TGTGCCAGCAGCGTTAACTCCCTAGCGGGGGGGAGCAATGAGCAGTTCTTC. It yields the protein CASSVNSLAGGSNEQFF. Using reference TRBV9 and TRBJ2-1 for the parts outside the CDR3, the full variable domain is DSGVTQTPKHLITATGQRVTLRCSPRSGDLSVYWYQQSLDQGLQFLIQYYNGEERAKGNILERFSAQQFPDLHSELNLSSLELGDSALYFCASSVNSLAGGSNEQFFGPGTRLTVL.

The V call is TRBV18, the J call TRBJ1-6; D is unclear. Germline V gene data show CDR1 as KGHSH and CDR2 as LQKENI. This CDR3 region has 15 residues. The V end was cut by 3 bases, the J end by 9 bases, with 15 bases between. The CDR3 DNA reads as TGTGCCAGCTCACCTAAGACCGCAATAGGTTCACCCCTCCACTTT. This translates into CASSPKTAIGSPLHF.

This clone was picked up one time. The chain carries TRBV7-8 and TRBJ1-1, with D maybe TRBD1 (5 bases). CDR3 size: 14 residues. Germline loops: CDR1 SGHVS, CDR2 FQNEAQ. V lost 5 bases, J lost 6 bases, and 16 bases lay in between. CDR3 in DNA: TGTGCCAGCAGCCCCCAAGGCAGGGTAGCTGAAGCTTTCTTT. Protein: CASSPQGRVAEAFF.

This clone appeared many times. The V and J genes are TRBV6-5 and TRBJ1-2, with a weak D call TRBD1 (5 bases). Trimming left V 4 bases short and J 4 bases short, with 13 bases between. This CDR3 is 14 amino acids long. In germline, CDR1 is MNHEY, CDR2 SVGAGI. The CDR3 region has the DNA TGTGCCAGCAGTTCGGGGACGGATGCCTATGGCTACACCTTC. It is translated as CASSSGTDAYGYTF.

The CDR3: CAWSVPGGYGYTF. CDR3 DNA: TGTGCCTGGAGTGTACCGGGAGGCTATGGCTACACCTTC. The rearrangement links TRBV30 to TRBJ1-2, with D uncertain. The CDR3 runs to 13 residues. Trimming removed 0 bases at V and 4 bases at J, with 9 bases between. Germline V CDR1 and CDR2: GTSNPN, SVGIG (reference sequence).

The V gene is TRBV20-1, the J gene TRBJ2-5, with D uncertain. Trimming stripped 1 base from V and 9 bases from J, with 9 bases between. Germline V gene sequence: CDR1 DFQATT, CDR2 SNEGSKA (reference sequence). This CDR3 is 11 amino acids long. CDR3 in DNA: TGCAGTGCTAGAGCCACCCTATCCCAGTACTTC. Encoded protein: CSARATLSQYF.